Listed below are T cell receptor beta chains from one sample, sequenced in a study of blood T cells in healthy people across ages. TCRdb redid the calling of the 5' RACE reads with MiXCR, one entry per CDR3 protein. The sample includes approximately 360,000 distinct CDR3 sequences, over 45% of them seen just once. The material sequenced was blood. The receptors stem from a man aged 60 to 75 in good health. The CDR3 runs from the conserved cysteine through the conserved F or W. D genes are given only for firm matches. Rows may omit the clone size; those that give it use once, few, many or a size class.

j_gene: TRBJ1-2
v_gene: TRBV20-1
abundance: many
d_gene: -
CDR3nt: TGCAGTGCTAGCCGTCCGGGACACATTTATGGCTACACCTTC
CDR3aa: CSASRPGHIYGYTF

j_gene: TRBJ2-1
v_gene: TRBV20-1
abundance: few
d_gene: -
CDR3nt: TGCAGTGCTGGGACCCACAATGAGCAGTTCTTC
CDR3aa: CSAGTHNEQFF

j_gene: TRBJ2-7
v_gene: TRBV10-3
abundance: -
d_gene: TRBD2
CDR3nt: TGTGCCATCAGTGATATAGTAGCGGGAGGGCTCGAGCAGTACTTC
CDR3aa: CAISDIVAGGLEQYF

j_gene: TRBJ1-1
v_gene: TRBV12-3/TRBV12-4
abundance: -
d_gene: -
CDR3nt: TGTGCCAGCACCCTCAGAGGGGAAGCTTTCTTT
CDR3aa: CASTLRGEAFF

j_gene: TRBJ2-7
v_gene: TRBV6-1
abundance: -
d_gene: TRBD1
CDR3nt: TGTGCCAGCAGTGCCGGGACAGGGCCGAGTTACGAGCAGTACTTC
CDR3aa: CASSAGTGPSYEQYF

j_gene: TRBJ1-6
v_gene: TRBV6-5
abundance: -
d_gene: -
CDR3nt: TGTGCCAGCAGTTACTCGGCGAGCTCCTACAATTCACCCCTCCACTTT
CDR3aa: CASSYSASSYNSPLHF

j_gene: TRBJ1-5
v_gene: TRBV6-2/TRBV6-3
abundance: few
d_gene: -
CDR3nt: TGTGCCAGCAGGACATGGAGTTCCAATCAGCCCCAGCATTTT
CDR3aa: CASRTWSSNQPQHF

j_gene: TRBJ1-2
v_gene: TRBV6-1
abundance: -
d_gene: TRBD1
CDR3nt: TGTGCCAGCAGCCGAACGGGGCCGGGACAGGGAGTCTATGGCTACACCTTC
CDR3aa: CASSRTGPGQGVYGYTF

j_gene: TRBJ2-2
v_gene: TRBV7-2
abundance: -
d_gene: -
CDR3nt: TGTGCCAGCAGATGGGGGGACCGGGAGCTGTTTTTT
CDR3aa: CASRWGDRELFF

j_gene: TRBJ1-5
v_gene: TRBV6-2/TRBV6-3
abundance: -
d_gene: -
CDR3nt: TGTGCCAGCAGCGCAGGGGCTCGACAGCCCCAGCATTTT
CDR3aa: CASSAGARQPQHF

j_gene: TRBJ2-3
v_gene: TRBV14
abundance: -
d_gene: -
CDR3nt: TGTGCCAGCAGCCAAGATCGGTCGGTCACAGATACGCAGTATTTT
CDR3aa: CASSQDRSVTDTQYF

j_gene: TRBJ2-7
v_gene: TRBV20-1
abundance: few
d_gene: -
CDR3nt: TGCAGTGCTAGAGATCGGGCAGGCCCGAGCTCCTACGAGCAGTACTTC
CDR3aa: CSARDRAGPSSYEQYF

j_gene: TRBJ1-1
v_gene: TRBV7-9
abundance: -
d_gene: -
CDR3nt: TGTGCCAGCAGCCCGAAGAACACTGAAGCTTTCTTT
CDR3aa: CASSPKNTEAFF

j_gene: TRBJ2-7
v_gene: TRBV28
abundance: many
d_gene: -
CDR3nt: TGTGCCAGCAGTTCCCCCCCTGGCGAGCAGTACTTC
CDR3aa: CASSSPPGEQYF

j_gene: TRBJ2-1
v_gene: TRBV29-1
abundance: -
d_gene: TRBD1
CDR3nt: TGCAGCGTTGTATCGGGACAGGGGAGGAATGAGCAGTTCTTC
CDR3aa: CSVVSGQGRNEQFF

j_gene: TRBJ2-1
v_gene: TRBV29-1
abundance: -
d_gene: -
CDR3nt: TGCAGCGTTGTAGGTGCGGCATCGGGGGTAAACAATGAGCAGTTCTTC
CDR3aa: CSVVGAASGVNNEQFF

j_gene: TRBJ2-7
v_gene: TRBV28
abundance: -
d_gene: -
CDR3nt: TGTGCCAGCAGTGTCCAGGTTATTACTGAGCAGTACTTC
CDR3aa: CASSVQVITEQYF

j_gene: TRBJ2-5
v_gene: TRBV20-1
abundance: -
d_gene: -
CDR3nt: TGCAGTGCCCAGTACCAAGAGACCCAGTACTTC
CDR3aa: CSAQYQETQYF

j_gene: TRBJ2-1
v_gene: TRBV7-6
abundance: once
d_gene: TRBD2
CDR3nt: TGTGCCAGCAGCCTAGCGGGGAGTGGAGTTGGCAATGAGCAGTTCTTC
CDR3aa: CASSLAGSGVGNEQFF

j_gene: TRBJ2-3
v_gene: TRBV5-1
abundance: once
d_gene: -
CDR3nt: TGCGCCAGCAGCTTGGAGGCGGAGAGGGCCACAGATACGCAGTATTTT
CDR3aa: CASSLEAERATDTQYF

j_gene: TRBJ2-7
v_gene: TRBV4-2
abundance: -
d_gene: -
CDR3nt: TGTGCCAGCAGCCAACGCACCGGGACGGGCGACGAGCAGTACTTC
CDR3aa: CASSQRTGTGDEQYF

j_gene: TRBJ2-7
v_gene: TRBV20-1
abundance: many
d_gene: -
CDR3nt: TGCAGTGCTACCCCACTTGGGAACGAGCAGTACTTC
CDR3aa: CSATPLGNEQYF

j_gene: TRBJ1-2
v_gene: TRBV5-1
abundance: -
d_gene: -
CDR3nt: TGCGCCAGCAGCTACGACGTGAACTATGGCTACACCTTC
CDR3aa: CASSYDVNYGYTF

j_gene: TRBJ2-7
v_gene: TRBV10-3
abundance: -
d_gene: TRBD1
CDR3nt: TGTGCCATCAGCCCGGGACAGGTCTCCTACGAGCAGTACTTC
CDR3aa: CAISPGQVSYEQYF

j_gene: TRBJ2-4
v_gene: TRBV6-6
abundance: -
d_gene: -
CDR3nt: TGTGCCAGCAGTTACCGCACGGAAAACATTCAGTACTTC
CDR3aa: CASSYRTENIQYF

j_gene: TRBJ2-7
v_gene: TRBV7-2
abundance: few
d_gene: TRBD2
CDR3nt: TGTGCCAGCAGCCCCGGGACTAGCGGGAGCGAGCAGTACTTC
CDR3aa: CASSPGTSGSEQYF

j_gene: TRBJ2-6
v_gene: TRBV20-1
abundance: -
d_gene: TRBD1
CDR3nt: TGCAGTGCTAGAGAGGGACAGGGGCTAGGCTCTGGGGCCAACGTCCTGACTTTC
CDR3aa: CSAREGQGLGSGANVLTF

j_gene: TRBJ2-3
v_gene: TRBV3-1
abundance: -
d_gene: -
CDR3nt: TGTGCCAGCAGCCAAAGTCGGGCTAGCGCCCGTTCTAGCACAGATACGCAGTATTTT
CDR3aa: CASSQSRASARSSTDTQYF

j_gene: TRBJ2-7
v_gene: TRBV28
abundance: -
d_gene: TRBD2
CDR3nt: TGTGCCAGCAGTCAGTGGGACCTGGGGGAGGGCCTCTACGAGCAGTACTTC
CDR3aa: CASSQWDLGEGLYEQYF

j_gene: TRBJ2-5
v_gene: TRBV5-4
abundance: -
d_gene: TRBD1
CDR3nt: TGTGCCAGCAGTGGGGACAGGGAAAAGACCCAGTACTTC
CDR3aa: CASSGDREKTQYF

j_gene: TRBJ2-7
v_gene: TRBV20-1
abundance: once
d_gene: -
CDR3nt: TGCAGTGCTAGTCGGGGGGCATGGGTTTACGAGCAGTACTTC
CDR3aa: CSASRGAWVYEQYF

j_gene: TRBJ2-7
v_gene: TRBV6-2/TRBV6-3
abundance: -
d_gene: -
CDR3nt: TGTGCCAGCACCCAGACCCCTCCCAGGGTGTATTTCACCGAGCAGTACTTC
CDR3aa: CASTQTPPRVYFTEQYF

j_gene: TRBJ2-7
v_gene: TRBV20-1
abundance: -
d_gene: TRBD2
CDR3nt: TGCAGTGCTAGAGAGAGGCTAGCGGGAGCGTCCTACGAGCAGTACTTC
CDR3aa: CSARERLAGASYEQYF

j_gene: TRBJ1-4
v_gene: TRBV5-6
abundance: -
d_gene: -
CDR3nt: TGTGCCAGCGTAGATGGGGCAGGATCAACTAATGAAAAACTGTTTTTT
CDR3aa: CASVDGAGSTNEKLFF

j_gene: TRBJ2-1
v_gene: TRBV13
abundance: -
d_gene: -
CDR3nt: TGTGCCAGCAAACACACCGATTACAATGAGCAGTTCTTC
CDR3aa: CASKHTDYNEQFF

j_gene: TRBJ2-1
v_gene: TRBV5-1
abundance: -
d_gene: TRBD2
CDR3nt: TGCGCCAGCAGCTTGGTGGGACTAATGAGCTCCTACAATGAGCAGTTCTTC
CDR3aa: CASSLVGLMSSYNEQFF

j_gene: TRBJ2-5
v_gene: TRBV7-8
abundance: many
d_gene: -
CDR3nt: TGTGCCAGCAGCTTTGGAACAGATCAAGAGACCCAGTACTTC
CDR3aa: CASSFGTDQETQYF

j_gene: TRBJ2-1
v_gene: TRBV7-8
abundance: -
d_gene: -
CDR3nt: TGTGCCAGCAGCTTACAACAGAACTCCTACAATGAGCAGTTCTTC
CDR3aa: CASSLQQNSYNEQFF

j_gene: TRBJ2-5
v_gene: TRBV20-1
abundance: few
d_gene: -
CDR3nt: TGCAGTGCTGAACCCAAAGAGACCCAGTACTTC
CDR3aa: CSAEPKETQYF

j_gene: TRBJ2-1
v_gene: TRBV10-3
abundance: -
d_gene: TRBD1
CDR3nt: TGTGCCAGCAGTGGGACAGGGAACAATGAGCAGTTCTTC
CDR3aa: CASSGTGNNEQFF

j_gene: TRBJ2-3
v_gene: TRBV12-3/TRBV12-4
abundance: -
d_gene: -
CDR3nt: TGTGCCAGCAGTTTTCGCGAGGGAGGAGGTGGAGATACGCAGTATTTT
CDR3aa: CASSFREGGGGDTQYF

j_gene: TRBJ2-1
v_gene: TRBV6-5
abundance: -
d_gene: -
CDR3nt: TGTGCCTGGCAAAGCGAGTACAATGAGCAGTTCTTC
CDR3aa: CAWQSEYNEQFF

j_gene: TRBJ2-7
v_gene: TRBV13
abundance: -
d_gene: -
CDR3nt: TGTGCCAGCAGCTACCATCGCTCCTACGAGCAGTACTTC
CDR3aa: CASSYHRSYEQYF

j_gene: TRBJ2-7
v_gene: TRBV4-3
abundance: -
d_gene: TRBD1
CDR3nt: TGCGCCAGCGGCCAAGATAGGACAGGGCCCTACGAGCAGTACTTC
CDR3aa: CASGQDRTGPYEQYF

j_gene: TRBJ1-2
v_gene: TRBV3-1
abundance: many
d_gene: -
CDR3nt: TGTGCCAGCAGCCAAGATAGCGGCGGTCTGAGTTATGGCTACACCTTC
CDR3aa: CASSQDSGGLSYGYTF

j_gene: TRBJ2-5
v_gene: TRBV24-1
abundance: -
d_gene: -
CDR3nt: TGTGCCACCAGTCAGCCCAGGCGGGAAGCTAATGAGCAGTACTTC
CDR3aa: CATSQPRREANEQYF

j_gene: TRBJ2-5
v_gene: TRBV27
abundance: -
d_gene: TRBD2
CDR3nt: TGTGCCAGCAGCCTTAGCGGGAGGGCCCCCCAAGAGACCCAGTACTTC
CDR3aa: CASSLSGRAPQETQYF

j_gene: TRBJ2-1
v_gene: TRBV21-1
abundance: -
d_gene: -
CDR3nt: TGTGCCAGCAGCAAAGAGGAGGTGGACAGACAAAGTTATTACAATGAGCAGTTCTTC
CDR3aa: CASSKEEVDRQSYYNEQFF

j_gene: TRBJ1-1
v_gene: TRBV6-2/TRBV6-3
abundance: once
d_gene: TRBD1
CDR3nt: TGTGCCAGCAGCCACAGGGGAAGGACTGAAGCTTTCTTT
CDR3aa: CASSHRGRTEAFF

j_gene: TRBJ2-2
v_gene: TRBV5-1
abundance: -
d_gene: -
CDR3nt: TGCGCCAGCAGCTTGTCACGCTCGAACACCGGGGAGCTGTTTTTT
CDR3aa: CASSLSRSNTGELFF

j_gene: TRBJ2-1
v_gene: TRBV20-1
abundance: -
d_gene: -
CDR3nt: TGCAGTGCTAAGGATCCGGTCCCCTTGGGTGAGCAGTTCTTC
CDR3aa: CSAKDPVPLGEQFF

j_gene: TRBJ1-5
v_gene: TRBV7-9
abundance: few
d_gene: -
CDR3nt: TGTGCCAGCAGCCCAAACAGTCTCAATCAGCCCCAGCATTTT
CDR3aa: CASSPNSLNQPQHF

j_gene: TRBJ2-5
v_gene: TRBV7-2
abundance: few
d_gene: -
CDR3nt: TGTGCCAGCAGCTTGGGGGGACCCCCGGGACAAGAGACCCAGTACTTC
CDR3aa: CASSLGGPPGQETQYF

j_gene: TRBJ1-6
v_gene: TRBV5-1
abundance: -
d_gene: -
CDR3nt: TGCGCCAGCAGCTTGGTTGAGAGCTCCTATAATTCACCCCTCCACTTT
CDR3aa: CASSLVESSYNSPLHF